This entry lists 20 T cell receptor beta chains sequenced from one sample in a study of cytomegalovirus exposure and HLA in healthy donors. Researchers ran the PCR with 60 Vbeta and 13 Jbeta primers. The protocol was immunoSEQ multiplex PCR, while the TCRdb copy is restricted to in-frame clones and leaves out a portion. There are roughly 160,000 clones in the sample; 80% occur only once, and around 4.3% lies in the top ten. The sequenced sample consisted of PBMCs. The origin of the receptors is a man aged 25 to 40 in good health and CMV-seronegative.

The rearrangement uses TRBV18 and TRBJ2-2; 9 bases are shared with TRBD1. Per germline, CDR1 KGHSH and CDR2 LQKENI. The V and J ends lost 3 bases and 2 bases, in that order; junction bases with no gene match: 13. This CDR3 has 19 amino acids. The CDR3 is CASSPMDRGGWGNTGELFF. In DNA, the CDR3 is TGTGCCAGCTCACCGATGGACAGGGGAGGATGGGGAAACACCGGGGAGCTGTTTTTT. Full variable domain (rest looked up from reference TRBV18 and TRBJ2-2): NAGVMQNPRHLVRRRGQEARLRCSPMKGHSHVYWYRQLPEEGLKFMVYLQKENIIDESGMPKERFSAEFPKEGPSILRIQQVVRGDSAAYFCASSPMDRGGWGNTGELFFGEGSRLTVL.

The chain recombines TRBV5-5 with TRBJ1-1, with D tentatively TRBD1 (6 bases). CDR3 length: 15 residues. V dropped 2 bases and J dropped 7 bases, with 18 bases sitting between them. CDR1 is SGHKS, CDR2 YYEKEE, per germline (reference sequence). CDR3 bases: TGTGCCAGCAGCTTCAACCGGGACACCCGTCTTGAAGCTTTCTTT. It translates to CASSFNRDTRLEAFF.

The rearrangement links TRBV11-3 to TRBJ2-1; possibly TRBD1 for D (6 bases). This CDR3 has 18 residues. The V gene's germline CDR1 is SGHNT and CDR2 YENEEA. V shed 5 bases and J shed 0 bases, with 20 bases lying between them. The CDR3 DNA reads as TGTGCCAGCAGCCCCCAACCCCTGACAGGCAGCTCCTACAATGAGCAGTTCTTC. Amino acids: CASSPQPLTGSSYNEQFF.

The rearrangement uses TRBV4-1 and TRBJ2-1, with D perhaps matching TRBD2 (6 bases). The CDR3 extends over 14 amino acids. CDR1 and CDR2 from the germline V gene are MGHRA and YSYEKL. V lost 4 bases, J lost 6 bases, and 13 bases lay in between. The CDR3 nucleotides read TGCGCCAGCAGCCTCGGGGGTACTTTCAATGAGCAGTTCTTC. Translation: CASSLGGTFNEQFF.

This chain joins TRBV7-9 and TRBJ2-2; D is unresolved. The germline gives CDR1 SEHNR, CDR2 FQNEAQ (reference sequence). This CDR3 is 13 amino acids long. Trimming stripped 1 base from V and 3 bases from J, with 3 bases between. In DNA form, the CDR3 reads TGTGCCAGCAGCTTAGACTACACCGGGGAGCTGTTTTTT. Residues: CASSLDYTGELFF.

The J gene is TRBJ1-6, the V gene TRBV6-4; 9 bases line up with TRBD1. Germline V gene lookup returns CDR1 MRHNA and CDR2 SNTAGT. V dropped 0 bases and J dropped 10; count of bases not matched to a gene: 1. This CDR3 has 14 amino acids. The CDR3 coding sequence is TGTGCCAGCAGTGACTCGACAGGGGGGTCACCCCTCCACTTT. It translates to CASSDSTGGSPLHF.

This clone was detected only once. This CDR3 is CAGHTSGRVSYEQYF. CDR3 in DNA: TGTGCCGGCCACACTAGCGGGAGGGTTTCCTACGAGCAGTACTTC. The rearrangement uses TRBV27 and TRBJ2-5; TRBD2 agrees at 13 bases. The J call may not be correct, given that the DNA end is closer to TRBJ2-7. The length of the CDR3 is 15 residues. CDR1 is MNHEY, CDR2 SMNVEV, per germline (reference sequence).

J is TRBJ1-1 and V is TRBV19; 11 bases align to TRBD1. Trimming took 4 bases from V and 7 from J; bases not matched to a gene: 8. Germline CDR1 LNHDA, CDR2 SQIVND (reference sequence). The CDR3 loop spans 15 amino acids. The chain's CDR3 is CASSSLDRGLYEAFF. The CDR3 DNA follows: TGTGCCAGTAGTAGTCTGGACAGGGGGCTGTATGAAGCTTTCTTT.

In the case of this clone: The sample has other DNA sequences that encode this CDR3 too. J is TRBJ2-7 and V is TRBV7-9, with a tentative D call TRBD1 (6 bases). This CDR3 comprises 12 residues. Trimming removed 4 bases at V and 3 bases at J, with 7 bases between. Germline V gene lookup returns CDR1 SEHNR and CDR2 FQNEAQ (reference sequence). CDR3 loop: CASSSQGYEQYF. The CDR3 DNA reads TGTGCCAGCAGCTCACAGGGCTACGAGCAGTACTTC. Looking up the rest from reference TRBV7-9 and TRBJ2-7 gives the full variable domain: DTGVSQNPRHKITKRGQNVTFRCDPISEHNRLYWYRQTLGQGPEFLTYFQNEAQLEKSRLLSDRFSAERPKGSFSTLEIQRTEQGDSAMYLCASSSQGYEQYFGPGTRLTVT.

The chain is built from TRBV7-2 and TRBJ1-5; 9 bases align to TRBD1. The CDR3 consists of 16 residues. V trimming: 1 base; J trimming: 9 bases; junction bases outside the gene matches: 10. Germline-derived CDR1 and CDR2 are SGHTA and FQGNSA. CDR3 DNA: TGTGCCAGCAGCTTAGTTCCTGCACAGGGGGCCCGGCCCCAGCATTTT. Translated, it gives CASSLVPAQGARPQHF.

The J gene is TRBJ1-6, the V gene TRBV5-1, with D hard to call. V was trimmed by 2 bases and J by 7 bases, leaving 13 bases between them. The CDR3 covers 15 residues. CDR1 is SGHRS, CDR2 YFSETQ, per germline. CDR3 DNA: TGCGCCAGCAGCTTATCCCCCAGACTCAATTCACCCCTCCACTTT. Its protein is CASSLSPRLNSPLHF.

This chain joins TRBV5-1 and TRBJ1-5, with D perhaps TRBD1 (5 bases). The CDR3 totals 15 residues. CDR1 and CDR2 from the germline V gene are SGHRS and YFSETQ. The germline V and J ends were trimmed by 3 bases and 0 bases, with 10 bases remaining between them. In DNA form, the CDR3 reads TGCGCCAGCAGCTCGGGGGAAACTAGCAATCAGCCCCAGCATTTT. It codes for CASSSGETSNQPQHF.

DNA of the CDR3: TGCAGCGTTGAATCTCGACACCTGAACACTGAAGCTTTCTTT. As protein: CSVESRHLNTEAFF. The rearrangement links TRBV29-1 to TRBJ1-1; D is uncertain. Between the trimmed V and J ends, which lost 2 bases and 0 bases, there was a span of 10 bases. CDR3 length equals 14 residues. The germline V gene encodes CDR1 SQVTM and CDR2 ANQGSEA.

CDR3 protein: CASIGMNTEAFF. The CDR3 DNA reads as TGCGCCAGCATTGGCATGAACACTGAAGCTTTCTTT. This chain links TRBV10-2 with TRBJ1-1; D gene ambiguous. Germline V gene lookup returns CDR1 WSHSY and CDR2 SAAADI. The ends were cut back, 7 bases at V and 0 bases at J, with 6 bases in the middle. The length of the CDR3 is 12 residues.

The chain uses TRBV7-9 and TRBJ2-2; 13 positions match TRBD2. Germline V gene lookup returns CDR1 SEHNR and CDR2 FQNEAQ (reference sequence). This CDR3 comprises 17 residues. The V segment lost 5 bases and the J segment 0 bases; nucleotides outside the gene matches: 3. This CDR3 reads CASSGGLAGSNTGELFF. The CDR3 DNA follows: TGTGCCAGCAGCGGGGGACTAGCGGGGTCGAACACCGGGGAGCTGTTTTTT.

The CDR3 loop is CSVEEDGKMSSEQYF. Written as DNA, the CDR3 is TGCAGCGTTGAAGAGGATGGAAAAATGTCTAGCGAGCAGTACTTC. The V call is TRBV29-1, the J call TRBJ2-5; no clear D gene. The J call is in doubt because the DNA end fits TRBJ2-7 better. This CDR3 comprises 15 residues. CDR1 and CDR2 from the germline V gene are SQVTM and ANQGSEA.

On this clone: At the DNA level, this CDR3 is encoded by other sequences in the same sample as well. The genes are TRBV27 and TRBJ1-1; D is unclear. The CDR3 extends over 11 amino acids. Trimming stripped 3 bases from V and 11 bases from J, with 10 bases between. Germline-derived CDR1 and CDR2 are MNHEY and SMNVEV (reference sequence). The CDR3 nucleotides read TGTGCCAGCAGTTTGGGTCAGAGGGCTTTCTTT. As protein: CASSLGQRAFF.

The chain recombines TRBV28 with TRBJ1-5, with D maybe TRBD1 (5 bases). Trimming stripped 4 bases from V and 3 bases from J, with 10 bases between. CDR3 length: 14 residues. Germline lookup yields CDR1 MDHEN and CDR2 SYDVKM. The CDR3 region has the DNA TGTGCCAGCAGTTCAGGGAATTCCAATCAGCCCCAGCATTTT. Translating it yields CASSSGNSNQPQHF.

J is TRBJ1-2 and V is TRBV28; D call uncertain. This CDR3 comprises 13 residues. Trimming took 6 bases from V and 7 from J, leaving 15 bases between them. CDR1 and CDR2 (germline): MDHEN, SYDVKM. The CDR3 sequence: CASRPRPTGGYTF. The CDR3 region has the DNA TGTGCCAGCAGACCTCGACCGACGGGTGGCTACACCTTC.

The chain carries TRBV27 and TRBJ2-7; 7 nucleotides align to TRBD1. The CDR3 consists of 14 residues. Germline CDR1 is MNHEY and CDR2 is SMNVEV (reference sequence). V shed 4 bases, J shed 5 bases, and the junction held 8 bases outside the gene matches. CDR3 residues: CASSSRQGINEQYF. DNA for the CDR3: TGTGCCAGCAGTTCACGACAGGGAATAAACGAGCAGTACTTC.